The entry that follows covers one T cell receptor beta chain sequence. A read error is possible here, since a much larger clone lies one base away. TCRdb itself ran the PCR reads through MiXCR, one entry per CDR3 protein. The table lists 400,000 to 600,000 distinct CDR3 sequences, 20% to 25% of them singletons, with 0.7% to 0.95% in the top ten. The data belong to a study of molecular identifiers for immune sequencing clone quantification. Whole-study context: Split five ways in replicates, RNA from about 20,000 or 100,000 naive CD8 cells had four portions sequenced.

The CDR3 totals 14 residues. Germline V gene lookup returns CDR1 LGHNT and CDR2 FRNRAP. Sequenced input: naive CD8+ T cells from blood, with Jurkat cell RNA spiked in. Described subset: FACS-sorted CD8+CD4-CCR7+CD45RA+ naive T cells. This TCR derives from a human donor in good health. Some libraries in this study had Jurkat cell RNA spiked in. This sequence joins TRBV12-5 and TRBJ1-1; D unresolved. The DNA for the CDR3 is TGTGCTAGTGGTTTTTCCGTGCAGAACACTGGAGCTTTCTTT. Translation: CASGFSVQNTGAFF.